The 6 T cell receptor beta chains given below trace back to one sample, sequenced in a study of Ad26.COV2.S vaccination and SARS-CoV-2 variants. Noted treatment: some 20 received Ad26.COV2.S at low or high dose, single or two shots; roughly 5 received placebo; per-sample allocation not given. The samples were gathered on day 63 after the first injection of vaccine or placebo. The repertoire was sequenced with immunoSEQ multiplex PCR; TCRdb's copy has only in-frame clones and lacks some. Of about 680,000 clones listed, 80% to 90% were seen once; the top ten hold roughly 1.5%. The sequenced sample was peripheral blood, obtained in a trial of Ad26.COV2.S vaccine versus placebo. These receptors all stem from a person aged 18-65 years who received the Ad26.COV2.S COVID-19 vaccine or a placebo.

Points on this clone: One end of the junction is discordant with germline, which a read error may explain. The gene calls are TRBV7-8 and TRBJ2-3, with 10 bases aligning to TRBD2. Per the germline V gene, CDR1 is SGHVS and CDR2 is FQNEAQ. The CDR3 covers 17 residues. Written as DNA, the CDR3 is TGTGCCAGCAGCGTAGCGGTAGCGGGGGGACGCACAGATACGCAGTATTTT. Its protein product is CASSVAVAGGRTDTQYF.

The chain is built from TRBV19 and TRBJ2-3; 11 bases fit TRBD2. The germline gives CDR1 LNHDA, CDR2 SQIVND (reference sequence). V shed 1 base and J 1 base; nucleotides not matched to a gene: 1. The CDR3 has 16 residues. DNA for the CDR3: TGTGCCAGTAGTATAGGGACTAGCGGGCGCACAGATACGCAGTATTTT. This sequence encodes CASSIGTSGRTDTQYF.

The CDR3 bases are TGTGCCAGCAGCTTAGTTCTGCAAGCGGAGACCCAGTACTTC. Translation gives CASSLVLQAETQYF. This sequence joins TRBV11-2 and TRBJ2-5; D is uncertain. Trimming pared 1 base from V and 5 bases from J, leaving 11 bases between. Germline V CDR1 and CDR2: SGHAT, FQNNGV. This CDR3 has 14 amino acids.

This chain connects TRBV19 to TRBJ1-4; maybe TRBD1 (5 bases). Trimming stripped 5 bases from V and 5 bases from J, with 15 bases between. The germline V gene encodes CDR1 LNHDA and CDR2 SQIVND (reference sequence). The CDR3 covers 15 residues. CDR3: CASSSHRDGNEKLFF. CDR3 bases: TGTGCCAGTAGTTCGCACCGGGACGGGAATGAAAAACTGTTTTTT.

The sample holds a few counts of this clone. The chain is built from TRBV6-2 or TRBV6-3 and TRBJ1-2, with 7 bases lining up with TRBD1. J gave up 1 base and V 2 bases, and 13 bases lay outside the gene matches. The CDR3 is made up of 18 amino acids. Germline V CDR1 and CDR2: MNHEY, SVGEGT. This CDR3 reads CASSYPWTGGPHNYGYTF. CDR3 nucleotides: TGTGCCAGCAGTTACCCATGGACAGGCGGACCGCATAACTATGGCTACACCTTC.

This clone has only one observation. The chain joins TRBV6-5 to TRBJ2-7, with TRBD2 matching 11 bases. J gave up 4 bases and V 9 bases, and 11 bases lay outside the gene matches. Germline V gives CDR1 MNHEY, CDR2 SVGAGI. There are 15 residues in the CDR3. CDR3 protein: CASRGLAENEYEQYF. The CDR3 nucleotides are TGTGCCAGTCGGGGACTAGCGGAAAACGAGTACGAGCAGTACTTC.